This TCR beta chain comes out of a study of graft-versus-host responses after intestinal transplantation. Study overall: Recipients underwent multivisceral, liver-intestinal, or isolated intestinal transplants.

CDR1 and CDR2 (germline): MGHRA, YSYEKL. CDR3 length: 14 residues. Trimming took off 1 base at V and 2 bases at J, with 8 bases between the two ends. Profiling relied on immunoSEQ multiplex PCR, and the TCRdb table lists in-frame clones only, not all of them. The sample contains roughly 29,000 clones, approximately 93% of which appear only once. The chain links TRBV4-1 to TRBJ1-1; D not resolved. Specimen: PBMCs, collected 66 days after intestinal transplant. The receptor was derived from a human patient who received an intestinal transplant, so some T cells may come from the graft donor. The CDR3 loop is CASSQGPDNTEAFF. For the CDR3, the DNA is TGCGCCAGCAGCCAAGGACCGGATAACACTGAAGCTTTCTTT.